This TCR beta chain was observed in a study of vaccination and CD4 T cells after COVID-19. Study context: Testing by nasal swab PCR showed convalescent patients to be SARS-CoV-2 positive; 8 to 10 were mild and one was severe.

At the Johns Hopkins FTIC core, DNA taken from cultured CD4+ T cells was sequenced by way of the Oncomine TCR Beta short-read assay. Each CDR3 protein gets one entry after TCRdb re-called the PCR reads with MiXCR. The sample yields roughly 15,000 distinct CDR3 sequences, around three fifths seen once. In germline, CDR1 is DFQATT, CDR2 SNEGSKA (reference sequence). V dropped 6 bases and J dropped 0 bases, with 8 bases sitting between them. This CDR3 is 12 amino acids long. The treatment is: roughly 10-day PBMC culture with coronavirus spike peptide pools or control peptides (ViraFEST assay). Remarks on this clonotype: Its matching antigen is unknown.

The gene calls are TRBV20-1 and TRBJ1-1, with a tentative D call TRBD1 (5 bases). The sequence was obtained from a human donor who had recovered from COVID-19. This material consisted of CD4+ T cells from blood, cultured in vitro, taken after SARS-CoV-2 vaccination. The CDR3 loop reads CSAKTVNTEAFF. The DNA of the CDR3 is TGCAGTGCCAAGACAGTGAACACTGAAGCTTTCTTT.